Below, 26 T cell receptor beta chains from the same sample are listed, as sequenced in a study of T cells in Graves' hyperthyroidism and ophthalmopathy. Amplified TCR beta CDR3 regions derived from RNA transcripts. The study used the HTBI primer set for a first-round RT-PCR of the TCR CDR3. TCRdb re-called the multiplex PCR reads with MiXCR, one entry per CDR3 protein. The sample consists of roughly 720,000 distinct CDR3 sequences, roughly 17% of them appearing once. Sequenced material: blood. The receptors originated from a man between 50 and 59 years old with Graves' hyperthyroidism.

The chain is built from TRBV14 and TRBJ2-5; tentative D call: TRBD2 (5 bases). Germline CDR1 and CDR2: SGHDN and FVKESK. With 4 bases removed from V and 3 bases from J, the gap between germline ends came to 12 bases. This CDR3 spans 14 amino acids. CDR3 protein: CASSRLGGEETQYF. The CDR3 bases are TGTGCCAGCAGCCGATTAGGAGGTGAAGAGACCCAGTACTTC.

This clonotype was seen a handful of times. The rearrangement joins TRBV6-1 to TRBJ1-6, with a possible D match to TRBD1 (5 bases). V shed 11 bases and J shed 3 bases, with 14 bases lying between them. Germline-derived CDR1 and CDR2 are MNHNS and SASEGT. The CDR3 spans 14 residues. The CDR3 loop is CAGTYASYNSPLHF. The CDR3 DNA is TGTGCCGGGACGTACGCTAGCTATAATTCACCCCTCCACTTT.

The chain uses TRBV18 and TRBJ2-4, with 8 nucleotides matching TRBD1. The germline CDR1 and CDR2 sequences are KGHSH and LQKENI. V shed 5 bases, J shed 6 bases, and the junction held 3 bases outside the gene matches. The CDR3 extends over 13 amino acids. CDR3 sequence (DNA): TGTGCCAGCTCAGCTGACAGGGGAAACATTCAGTACTTC. Protein: CASSADRGNIQYF.

V and J are TRBV27 and TRBJ1-6; maybe TRBD1 (5 bases). The CDR3 is 12 residues long. Trimming left V 6 bases short and J 7 bases short, with 7 bases between. In germline, CDR1 is MNHEY, CDR2 SMNVEV (reference sequence). This chain's CDR3 is CASSDRNSPLHF. CDR3 nucleotides: TGTGCCAGCAGCGACAGAAATTCACCCCTCCACTTT.

This clonotype was recorded many times. The gene calls are TRBV27 and TRBJ2-7, with D hard to call. V gave up 4 bases and J gave up 3 bases, with 13 bases separating them. Germline CDR1 and CDR2: MNHEY and SMNVEV (reference sequence). This CDR3 is built from 14 residues. CDR3 loop: CASSYRTADYEQYF. CDR3 sequence (DNA): TGTGCCAGCAGTTACCGGACGGCGGACTACGAGCAGTACTTC.

As DNA, the CDR3 is TGTGCCAGCAGTTTTGTTTGGGACTATGGCTACACCTTC. Translation: CASSFVWDYGYTF. The J gene is TRBJ1-2, the V gene TRBV28; no clear D. The V end was cut by 3 bases, the J end by 3 bases, with 8 bases between. Germline CDR1 is MDHEN and CDR2 is SYDVKM. The CDR3 is 13 amino acids.

This clonotype has at least ten counts. The J gene is TRBJ2-5, the V gene TRBV10-2; D is undetermined. V lost 4 bases and J lost 4, with 19 bases in between. The CDR3 covers 16 residues. CDR1 WSHSY and CDR2 SAAADI come from the germline V gene. The CDR3 DNA follows: TGCGCCAGCAGTGGATCTCTGAGCGTCGATATAGAGACCCAGTACTTC. It specifies CASSGSLSVDIETQYF.

The rearrangement uses TRBV28 and TRBJ2-3, with D perhaps matching TRBD2 (6 bases). V was trimmed by 4 bases and J by 2 bases, leaving 19 bases between them. The CDR3 spans 17 residues. CDR1 is MDHEN, CDR2 SYDVKM, per germline. DNA of the CDR3: TGTGCCAGCAGTTCCCCTCTGGGCAGGGAGGACACAGATACGCAGTATTTT. It encodes CASSSPLGREDTDTQYF. Drawing the rest from reference TRBV28 and TRBJ2-3, the complete variable domain is DVKVTQSSRYLVKRTGEKVFLECVQDMDHENMFWYRQDPGLGLRLIYFSYDVKMKEKGDIPEGYSVSREKKERFSLILESASTNQTSMYLCASSSPLGREDTDTQYFGPGTRLTVL.

This clonotype appeared once. The chain employs TRBV2 and TRBJ1-3, with D unclear. This CDR3 is 15 amino acids long. Germline V gene sequence: CDR1 SNHLY, CDR2 FYNNEI. V shed 1 base and J shed 4 bases, with 11 bases lying between them. CDR3 residues: CASSEEAGFGNTIYF. The CDR3 nucleotides are TGTGCCAGCAGTGAAGAGGCAGGCTTCGGAAACACCATATATTTT. Full variable domain (rest looked up from reference TRBV2 and TRBJ1-3): EPEVTQTPSHQVTQMGQEVILRCVPISNHLYFYWYRQILGQKVEFLVSFYNNEISEKSEIFDDQFSVERPDGSNFTLKIRSTKLEDSAMYFCASSEEAGFGNTIYFGEGSWLTVV.

The rearrangement uses TRBV19 and TRBJ2-6; D is possibly TRBD1 (6 bases). V was shortened by 7 bases and J by 4 bases, with 11 bases between the two germline ends. This CDR3 region has 14 residues. The germline CDR1 and CDR2 sequences are LNHDA and SQIVND (reference sequence). The DNA of the CDR3 is TGTGCCAGTATGGGACACCTCGGGGCCAACGTCCTGACTTTC. Translating gives CASMGHLGANVLTF.

The V and J genes are TRBV18 and TRBJ2-1; perhaps TRBD2 as D (6 bases). The germline V gene has CDR1 KGHSH and CDR2 LQKENI. Trimming took off 1 base at V and 5 bases at J, with 9 bases between the two ends. This CDR3 spans 14 amino acids. This CDR3 reads CASSPRRGDNEQFF. CDR3 sequence (DNA): TGTGCCAGCTCACCACGCCGCGGGGACAATGAGCAGTTCTTC.

The chain combines TRBV24-1 with TRBJ2-5, with D possibly matching TRBD2 (6 bases). The V gene lost 5 bases and the J gene lost 4 bases, with 13 bases spanning the gap. The CDR3 runs to 14 residues. Germline V CDR1 and CDR2: KGHDR, SFDVKD. The CDR3 spells CATSAGVAGETQYF. Written as DNA, the CDR3 is TGTGCCACCAGTGCGGGAGTGGCTGGAGAGACCCAGTACTTC.

This clonotype was recorded at least ten times. The chain is built from TRBV2 and TRBJ2-1; 7 bases fit TRBD1. CDR1 SNHLY and CDR2 FYNNEI come from the germline V gene. Trimming cost V 2 bases and J 5 bases; bases outside gene matches: 6. The CDR3 covers 15 residues. CDR3 in amino acids: CASSEYRQGNNEQFF. For the CDR3, the DNA is TGTGCCAGCAGTGAATATCGACAGGGTAACAATGAGCAGTTCTTC.

Note on this clonotype: One end of the junction does not line up with germline, which may come from a read error. The rearrangement joins TRBV7-9 to TRBJ2-3, with TRBD2 matching over 11 bases. There are 17 residues in the CDR3. CDR1 is SEHNR and CDR2 is FQNEAQ in the germline V gene (reference sequence). The chain's CDR3 is CASSRFYSSGRLDPQYF. The CDR3 nucleotides read TGTGCCAGCAGCCGTTTTTATTCTAGCGGGAGGTTAGATCCGCAGTATTTT.

There are many counts of this clonotype. The rearrangement joins TRBV28 to TRBJ2-7; the D is unclear. V was trimmed by 3 bases and J by 4 bases, leaving 16 bases between them. CDR3 length: 15 residues. Per germline, CDR1 MDHEN and CDR2 SYDVKM. The CDR3 here is CASSLAIGVWYEQYF. For the CDR3, the DNA is TGTGCCAGCAGTTTGGCCATAGGCGTATGGTACGAGCAGTACTTC.

The chain employs TRBV6-4 and TRBJ2-1; 10 nucleotides match TRBD2. The CDR3 sequence is 15 residues long. V was pared by 6 bases and J by 3 bases, with 5 bases of the junction left unmatched. Germline loops: CDR1 MRHNA, CDR2 SNTAGT. This chain's CDR3 is CASSVGTSDYNEQFF. The CDR3, as DNA: TGTGCCAGCAGCGTTGGGACTAGCGACTACAATGAGCAGTTCTTC.

Concerning this clonotype itself: At one end the junction does not follow the germline gene, possibly because of a read error. The gene calls are TRBV6-2 or TRBV6-3 and TRBJ2-5; D not resolved. CDR1 is MNHEY and CDR2 is SVGEGT in the germline V gene. This CDR3 has 10 amino acids. CDR3 DNA: TGTGCCAGCAGTTATGCGAGGAAACACTTC. Amino acid sequence: CASSYARKHF.

This clonotype was seen a few times. The chain uses TRBV3-1 and TRBJ1-2; no clear D. The CDR3 contains 12 residues. Germline values: CDR1 LGHDT, CDR2 YNNKEL (reference sequence). V lost 5 bases, J lost 6 bases, and 10 bases lay in between. CDR3 protein: CASSIKRHGYTF. The CDR3 DNA is TGTGCCAGCAGCATCAAAAGACATGGCTACACCTTC.

This clonotype was counted a few times. The V call is TRBV6-1, the J call TRBJ2-3; perhaps TRBD2 as D (5 bases). CDR1 MNHNS and CDR2 SASEGT come from the germline V gene. The CDR3 runs to 13 residues. V lost 5 bases, J lost 6 bases, and 12 bases lay in between. The CDR3 loop is CASSSPGGDTQYF. In DNA, the CDR3 is TGTGCCAGCAGTTCCCCTGGAGGCGATACGCAGTATTTT.

Note on this clonotype: This could be a read error, since a much larger clone is one nucleotide away. The chain carries TRBV3-1 and TRBJ1-3, with unresolved D. In germline, CDR1 is LGHDT, CDR2 YNNKEL (reference sequence). The CDR3 has 14 amino acids. CDR3 in DNA: TGTGCCAGCAGCCAAGAGGGATCTGGAACCACCATATATTTT. It is translated as CASSQEGSGTTIYF.

This clonotype occurred a few times. This may come from a read error, since a much larger clone is one base off. The chain employs TRBV27 and TRBJ2-3; D is perhaps TRBD1 or TRBD2 (6 bases each). The V and J ends lost 0 bases and 9 bases respectively, with 10 bases between them. Germline CDR1 and CDR2: MNHEY and SMNVEV (reference sequence). The CDR3 has 13 residues. DNA for the CDR3: TGTGCCAGCAGTTTATCGACGGGGGCCACGCAGTATTTT. Protein sequence: CASSLSTGATQYF.

The chain joins TRBV27 to TRBJ2-7, with D maybe TRBD2 (6 bases). V lost 6 bases and J lost 2, with 23 bases in between. The CDR3 consists of 17 residues. Germline lookup yields CDR1 MNHEY and CDR2 SMNVEV (reference sequence). CDR3 sequence: CASSPGPWKRATYEQYF. DNA for the CDR3: TGTGCCAGCAGCCCTGGTCCTTGGAAGCGGGCCACCTACGAGCAGTACTTC.

J is TRBJ1-5 and V is TRBV20-1, with TRBD1 identical over 7 bases. The CDR3 has 12 residues. With 6 bases clipped from V and 5 bases from J, the junction kept 4 bases outside the gene matches. Germline-derived CDR1 and CDR2 are DFQATT and SNEGSKA (reference sequence). CDR3 coding DNA: TGCAGTGCCCGAACAGGGGATCAGCCCCAGCATTTT. Protein product: CSARTGDQPQHF.

For this clonotype: A much larger clone lies one base from this, so it may be a read error. J is TRBJ1-4 and V is TRBV28; 8 nucleotides line up with TRBD1. V lost 5 bases to trimming and J lost 7 bases; unmatched junction nucleotides: 9. The CDR3 is 15 amino acids. The germline V gene has CDR1 MDHEN and CDR2 SYDVKM. The CDR3 spells CASSPTFTGGEKLFF. As DNA, the CDR3 is TGTGCCAGCAGTCCCACCTTTACAGGGGGTGAAAAACTGTTTTTT.

This clonotype has at least ten counts. This chain links TRBV29-1 with TRBJ2-2; 7 nucleotides agree with TRBD1. V shed 6 bases, J shed 0 bases, and the junction held 7 bases outside the gene matches. Germline lookup yields CDR1 SQVTM and CDR2 ANQGSEA. This CDR3 contains 15 residues. This chain's CDR3 is CSVFGTEPNTGELFF. The CDR3 bases are TGCAGCGTGTTTGGGACAGAGCCGAACACCGGGGAGCTGTTTTTT.

This clonotype was counted many times. The V and J genes are TRBV28 and TRBJ1-1, with D unresolved. The V and J ends lost 8 bases and 10 bases respectively, with 17 bases between them. Germline lookup yields CDR1 MDHEN and CDR2 SYDVKM. This CDR3 has 12 amino acids. CDR3 sequence (DNA): TGTGCCAGCTATGGGGTCGGAAGCATAGCTTTCTTT. Amino acids: CASYGVGSIAFF.